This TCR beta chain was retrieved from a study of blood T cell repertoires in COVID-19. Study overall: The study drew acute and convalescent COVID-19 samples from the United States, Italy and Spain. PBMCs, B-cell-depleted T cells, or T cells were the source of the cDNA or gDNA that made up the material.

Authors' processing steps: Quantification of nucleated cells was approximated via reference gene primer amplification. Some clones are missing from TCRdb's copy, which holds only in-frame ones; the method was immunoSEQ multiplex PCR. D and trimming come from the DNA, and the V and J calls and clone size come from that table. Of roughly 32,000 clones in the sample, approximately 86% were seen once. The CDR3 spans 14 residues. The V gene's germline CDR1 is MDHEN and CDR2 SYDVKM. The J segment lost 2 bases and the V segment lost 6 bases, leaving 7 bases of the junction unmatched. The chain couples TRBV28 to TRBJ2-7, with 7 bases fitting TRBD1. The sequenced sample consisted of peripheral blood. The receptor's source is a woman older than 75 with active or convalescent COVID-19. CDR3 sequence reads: CASSPGDRAYEQYF. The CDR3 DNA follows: TGTGCCAGCAGCCCCGGGGACAGAGCCTACGAGCAGTACTTC.